A single sample gave rise to the 9 T cell receptor beta chains below, sequenced in a study of cytomegalovirus exposure and HLA in healthy donors. Primers for the PCR totalled 60 Vbeta and 13 Jbeta. The repertoire was sequenced with immunoSEQ multiplex PCR; TCRdb's copy has only in-frame clones and lacks some. The sample yields approximately 120,000 clones, 81% seen once. The sample comprised PBMCs. Receptor source: a woman in her twenties or thirties in good health and CMV-seronegative.

J is TRBJ1-4 and V is TRBV4-1; weak D call: TRBD1 (5 bases). CDR3 size: 15 residues. V was shortened by 3 bases and J by 8 bases, with 16 bases between the two germline ends. CDR1 is MGHRA, CDR2 YSYEKL, per germline. The CDR3 DNA sequence: TGCGCCAGCAGCCACCGGGGGGGGGTTCGGGAAAAACTGTTTTTT. As protein: CASSHRGGVREKLFF.

CDR3 sequence reads: CASSVIRDFSYNEQFF. CDR3 in DNA: TGTGCCAGCAGTGTAATCAGGGACTTCTCCTACAATGAGCAGTTCTTC. The V gene is TRBV9, the J gene TRBJ2-1; a possible D gene is TRBD2 (6 bases). Germline CDR1 is SGDLS and CDR2 is YYNGEE. This CDR3 comprises 16 residues. V dropped 5 bases and J dropped 0 bases, with 15 bases sitting between them.

The chain carries TRBV6-1 and TRBJ2-7; 9 nucleotides agree with TRBD2. Germline CDR1 reads MNHNS; CDR2 reads SASEGT. Trimming took 0 bases from V and 2 from J; bases not matched to a gene: 2. The CDR3 covers 15 residues. CDR3 nucleotides: TGTGCCAGCAGTGAAGCGGCGGGGGGGCCCTACGAGCAGTACTTC. Its protein is CASSEAAGGPYEQYF.

In its sample, this clone was seen once. This sequence joins TRBV18 and TRBJ2-3; the D gene is possibly TRBD2 (6 bases). Deletions cut 3 bases from V and 6 bases from J, with 19 bases between. Germline assignment: CDR1 KGHSH and CDR2 LQKENI. This CDR3 region has 16 residues. CDR3 protein: CASSPLRGAEEDTQYF. The CDR3 DNA follows: TGTGCCAGCTCACCTTTGCGGGGAGCTGAAGAGGATACGCAGTATTTT.

The V gene is TRBV13, the J gene TRBJ1-2; D gene uncertain. Germline V gene lookup returns CDR1 PRHDT and CDR2 FYEKMQ (reference sequence). The CDR3 loop spans 14 amino acids. With 6 bases removed from V and 4 bases from J, the gap between germline ends came to 15 bases. CDR3 DNA: TGTGCCAGCAGGCCCAGCACTGAGGTCTATGGCTACACCTTC. Encoded protein: CASRPSTEVYGYTF.

This clone was counted between two and nine times. The chain has TRBV18 and TRBJ2-5, with TRBD2 matching 12 bases. The CDR3 has 16 residues. Germline V gene sequence: CDR1 KGHSH, CDR2 LQKENI. V shed 4 bases and J 5 bases; nucleotides not matched to a gene: 8. CDR3 amino acids: CASSLRTSGAQETQYF. As DNA, the CDR3 is TGTGCCAGCTCACTAAGGACTAGCGGGGCCCAGGAGACCCAGTACTTC.

V usage is TRBV19 and J usage is TRBJ1-1; 7 bases match TRBD1. The junction had 2 bases not matched to a gene; V was cut back by 6 bases and J by 1 base. The germline gives CDR1 LNHDA, CDR2 SQIVND (reference sequence). This CDR3 region has 13 residues. The CDR3 sequence is CASRDRPNTEAFF. For the CDR3, the DNA is TGTGCCAGTAGGGACAGGCCGAACACTGAAGCTTTCTTT.

This clone has just a few counts. This chain uses TRBV19 with TRBJ2-7; TRBD1 matches at 8 bases. CDR3 length equals 16 residues. CDR1 is LNHDA and CDR2 is SQIVND in the germline V gene (reference sequence). With V trimmed by 5 bases and J by 5 bases, 14 bases remained unmatched. The CDR3 coding sequence is TGTGCCAGTAGTCTTCGGACAGGGCGCCCGTGGGACGAGCAGTACTTC. Its protein is CASSLRTGRPWDEQYF.

This chain connects TRBV2 to TRBJ1-2, with 7 bases lining up with TRBD1. With V trimmed by 4 bases and J by 6 bases, 5 bases remained unmatched. CDR1 is SNHLY, CDR2 FYNNEI, per germline. The CDR3 spans 13 residues. The CDR3 DNA is TGTGCCAGCAGTGGACAGGGCGTGGATGGCTACACCTTC. Translated: CASSGQGVDGYTF.